These 17 T cell receptor beta chains share one sample of origin, sequenced in a study of T cells in Graves' hyperthyroidism and ophthalmopathy. Amplification of TCR beta CDR3 regions was performed using RNA transcripts as template. HTBI primers were the set used in a first-round RT-PCR of the TCR CDR3. In TCRdb, the multiplex PCR reads were re-called with MiXCR into one record per CDR3 protein. Of 690,000 or so distinct CDR3 sequences in the sample, 15% to 20% were seen once. Material: blood. All receptors derive from a woman in her forties or fifties with Graves' hyperthyroidism that later progressed to Graves' ophthalmopathy.

This clonotype came up many times. The rearrangement joins TRBV6-2 or TRBV6-3 to TRBJ1-1, with D maybe TRBD1 (6 bases). CDR3 size: 15 residues. Germline loops: CDR1 MNHEY, CDR2 SVGEGT. The V gene lost 0 bases and the J gene lost 5 bases, with 13 bases spanning the gap. The CDR3 here is CASSYSAGVRTEAFF. The DNA of the CDR3 is TGTGCCAGCAGTTACTCGGCAGGGGTTCGGACTGAAGCTTTCTTT.

This clonotype came up many times. V is TRBV7-9 and J is TRBJ2-6, with D unresolved. Germline lookup yields CDR1 SEHNR and CDR2 FQNEAQ (reference sequence). Trimming stripped 2 bases from V and 0 bases from J, with 5 bases between. CDR3 length: 15 residues. CDR3 region: CASSLIRSGANVLTF. The CDR3 region has the DNA TGTGCCAGCAGCTTAATCCGCTCTGGGGCCAACGTCCTGACTTTC.

This clonotype has a handful of counts. V gene TRBV4-1 combines with J gene TRBJ1-5, with 7 bases matching TRBD1. Germline-derived CDR1 and CDR2 are MGHRA and YSYEKL. V lost 3 bases and J lost 8; bases outside the gene matches: 4. CDR3 length: 13 residues. This chain's CDR3 is CASSQTRGEPQHF. CDR3 bases: TGCGCCAGCAGCCAGACCAGGGGGGAGCCCCAGCATTTT.

For the CDR3, the DNA is TGTGCCAGCAGCCTACGGACAGGCGCGATGAACACTGAAGCTTTCTTT. Translation: CASSLRTGAMNTEAFF. The gene calls are TRBV7-8 and TRBJ1-1; TRBD1 matches at 7 bases. V lost 5 bases to trimming and J lost 0 bases; unmatched junction nucleotides: 9. The CDR3 extends over 16 amino acids. Germline V gene sequence: CDR1 SGHVS, CDR2 FQNEAQ.

This clonotype was detected only a few times. The rearrangement uses TRBV11-2 and TRBJ2-7; weak D call: TRBD2 (6 bases). CDR3 length equals 13 residues. With 8 bases removed from V and 5 bases from J, the gap between germline ends came to 16 bases. Per germline, CDR1 SGHAT and CDR2 FQNNGV. CDR3 nucleotides: TGTGCCAGCGGGGTGGAGGGGTTCCACGAGCAGTACTTC. Protein product: CASGVEGFHEQYF.

This clonotype was recorded a few times. The chain combines TRBV4-1 with TRBJ1-2, with 7 bases identical to TRBD1. V shed 6 bases, J shed 8 bases, and the junction held 9 bases outside the gene matches. Germline CDR1 and CDR2: MGHRA and YSYEKL. The CDR3 is 13 amino acids. CDR3 region: CASRLQGGGGYTF. Here the CDR3 DNA reads TGCGCCAGCAGACTTCAGGGGGGAGGGGGCTACACCTTC.

As regards this clonotype: Since a much larger clone is just one base distant, this may be a read error. The chain links TRBV19 to TRBJ2-3; 9 nucleotides line up with TRBD1. Per the germline V gene, CDR1 is LNHDA and CDR2 is SQIVND (reference sequence). The CDR3 spans 15 residues. The CDR3 DNA reads TGTGCTGCCGGGGGAACAGGGGGCATCAGAGATACGCGGTATTTT. It specifies CAAGGTGGIRDTRYF.

This clonotype was counted ten times or more. V is TRBV16 and J is TRBJ1-1; 10 bases are shared with TRBD1. Germline V gene lookup returns CDR1 KGHSY and CDR2 FQNENV. Trimming at V came to 1 base and at J to 0 bases, leaving 5 bases not matched to a gene. CDR3 length: 17 residues. CDR3 DNA sequence: TGTGCCAGCAGCCAATTGGGGACAGGGGCCATGAACACTGAAGCTTTCTTT. It is translated as CASSQLGTGAMNTEAFF.

This clonotype was picked up many times. The chain carries TRBV7-6 and TRBJ2-1; 12 bases are a match to TRBD2. The J segment lost 4 bases and the V segment lost 5 bases, leaving 6 bases of the junction unmatched. There are 16 residues in the CDR3. Germline loops: CDR1 SGHVS, CDR2 FNYEAQ. For the CDR3, the DNA is TGTGCCAGCAGCAGGTGGACTAGCGGGGATTACAATGAGCAGTTCTTC. Its translation is CASSRWTSGDYNEQFF.

This clonotype was counted at least ten times. This rearrangement joins TRBV5-1 to TRBJ2-1; 15 nucleotides agree with TRBD2. This CDR3 has 19 amino acids. V dropped 0 bases and J dropped 5; count of bases not matched to a gene: 9. Per the germline V gene, CDR1 is SGHRS and CDR2 is YFSETQ. The CDR3 region is CASSLAGTSGGPFDNEQFF. The CDR3 DNA reads TGCGCCAGCAGCTTGGCCGGGACTAGCGGGGGGCCGTTTGACAATGAGCAGTTCTTC.

This clonotype was recorded at least ten times. V usage is TRBV11-2 and J usage is TRBJ2-7, with TRBD1 as a possible D gene (5 bases). Germline V lookup: CDR1 SGHAT, CDR2 FQNNGV. The CDR3 sequence is 13 residues long. Trimming removed 5 bases at V and 0 bases at J, with 8 bases between. The CDR3 spells CASSEDNSYEQYF. The CDR3 bases are TGTGCCAGCAGCGAGGACAACTCCTACGAGCAGTACTTC.

The chain joins TRBV7-9 to TRBJ2-1, with TRBD2 matching over 13 bases. The CDR3 contains 17 residues. V lost 5 bases and J lost 8; bases outside the gene matches: 12. Germline CDR1 SEHNR, CDR2 FQNEAQ (reference sequence). CDR3 in DNA: TGTGCCAGCAGCGAACAAATGGGGACTAGCGGGGTCTATGAGCAGTTCTTC. Protein sequence: CASSEQMGTSGVYEQFF.

This sequence joins TRBV12-3 or TRBV12-4 and TRBJ2-7, with 7 positions matching TRBD1. The CDR3 length is 15 residues. V lost 5 bases and J lost 2; bases outside the gene matches: 9. CDR3 DNA sequence: TGTGCCAGCAGTACTGGACAGGCCGGTACCTACGAGCAGTACTTC. It specifies CASSTGQAGTYEQYF.

The rearrangement uses TRBV12-3 or TRBV12-4 and TRBJ2-1; 11 bases line up with TRBD2. With 6 bases clipped from V and 6 bases from J, the junction kept 4 bases outside the gene matches. This CDR3 region has 14 residues. The CDR3, as DNA: TGTGCCAGCAGAAGAGGGACTAGCGGCAATGAGCAGTTCTTC. As protein: CASRRGTSGNEQFF.

This clonotype has more than one count but fewer than ten. A read error may account for a junction end that differs from germline. The chain couples TRBV13 to TRBJ1-3; no clear D gene. Germline V gives CDR1 PRHDT, CDR2 FYEKMQ (reference sequence). This CDR3 has 9 residues. DNA for the CDR3: TGTGCCAGCAGCTTCCCTCCTCATTTT. Translated, it gives CASSFPPHF.

The genes are TRBV12-3 or TRBV12-4 and TRBJ1-5, with 7 bases identical to TRBD1. V was clipped by 6 bases and J by 7 bases; unmatched bases: 15. The length of the CDR3 is 16 residues. Here the CDR3 reads CASRPTPGTADQPQHF. CDR3 bases: TGTGCCAGCAGACCAACCCCCGGGACAGCGGACCAGCCCCAGCATTTT.

This clonotype has a count of ten or more. The CDR3 sequence: CAWIAENYGYTF. In DNA form, the CDR3 reads TGTGCCTGGATAGCGGAGAACTATGGCTACACCTTC. J is TRBJ1-2 and V is TRBV30; D unresolved. The germline V gene has CDR1 GTSNPN and CDR2 SVGIG (reference sequence). Trimming cost V 4 bases and J 2 bases, with 8 bases left between them. This CDR3 has 12 amino acids.